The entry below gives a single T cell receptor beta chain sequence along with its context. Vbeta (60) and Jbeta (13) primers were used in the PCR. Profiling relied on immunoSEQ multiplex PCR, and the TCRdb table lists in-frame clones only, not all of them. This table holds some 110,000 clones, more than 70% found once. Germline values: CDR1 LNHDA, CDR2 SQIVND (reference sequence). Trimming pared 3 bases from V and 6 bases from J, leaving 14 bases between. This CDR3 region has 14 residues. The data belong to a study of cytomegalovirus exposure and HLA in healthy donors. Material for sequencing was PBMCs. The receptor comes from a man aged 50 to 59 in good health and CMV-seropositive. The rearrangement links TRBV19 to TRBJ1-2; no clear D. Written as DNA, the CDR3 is TGTGCCAGTAGTATCCTTGGTGGGAGGAATGGCTACACCTTC. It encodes CASSILGGRNGYTF.